This T cell receptor (beta chain) comes out of a study of early T cells in non-severe SARS-CoV-2 infection. The wider study: Sequencing of bulk RNA from unsorted whole blood was done, without chain pairing. Findings and caveats of the study: In VDJdb matching, anti-spike CD8 responses were favored while private and CD4 specificities went missing.

The V gene's germline CDR1 is SGHAT and CDR2 FQNNGV. V lost 0 bases and J 6 bases, leaving 6 bases between the germline ends. The CDR3 consists of 12 residues. TCRdb re-called the 5' RACE reads with MiXCR, one entry per CDR3 protein. The table lists roughly 70,000 distinct CDR3 sequences, around 20% of them singletons, with approximately 8.4% in the top ten. This clonotype was observed a few times. As yet, its antigen is unknown. This receptor was taken from an adult who was a healthcare worker with PCR-confirmed SARS-CoV-2 infection or an uninfected control (not recorded which). Sequenced material: whole blood, taken at baseline. The V and J genes are TRBV11-2 and TRBJ2-7, with D hard to call. The CDR3 reads CASSLEWAEQYF. CDR3 nucleotide sequence: TGTGCCAGCAGCTTAGAGTGGGCCGAGCAGTACTTC. Full variable domain (missing parts from reference TRBV11-2 and TRBJ2-7): EAGVAQSPRYKIIEKRQSVAFWCNPISGHATLYWYQQILGQGPKLLIQFQNNGVVDDSQLPKDRFSAERLKGVDSTLKIQPAKLEDSAVYLCASSLEWAEQYFGPGTRLTVT.